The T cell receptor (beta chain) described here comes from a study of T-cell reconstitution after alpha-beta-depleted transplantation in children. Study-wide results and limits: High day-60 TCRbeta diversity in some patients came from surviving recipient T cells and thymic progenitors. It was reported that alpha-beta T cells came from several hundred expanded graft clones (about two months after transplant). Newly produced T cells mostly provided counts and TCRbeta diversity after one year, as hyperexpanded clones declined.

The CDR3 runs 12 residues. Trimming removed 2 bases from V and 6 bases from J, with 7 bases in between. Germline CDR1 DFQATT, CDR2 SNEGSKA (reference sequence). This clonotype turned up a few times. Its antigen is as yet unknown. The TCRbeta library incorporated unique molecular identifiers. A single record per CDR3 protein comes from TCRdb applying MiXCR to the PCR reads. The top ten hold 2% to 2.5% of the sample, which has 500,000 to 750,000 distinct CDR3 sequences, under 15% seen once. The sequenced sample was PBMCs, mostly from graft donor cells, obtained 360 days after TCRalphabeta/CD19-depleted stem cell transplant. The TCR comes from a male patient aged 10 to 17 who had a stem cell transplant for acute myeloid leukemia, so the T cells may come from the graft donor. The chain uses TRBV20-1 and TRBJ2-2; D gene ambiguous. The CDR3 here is CSARIDPGELFF. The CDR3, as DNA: TGCAGTGCTAGAATTGATCCCGGGGAGCTGTTTTTT.